This TCR beta chain was identified during a study of cytomegalovirus exposure and HLA in healthy donors. The table came from immunoSEQ multiplex PCR; TCRdb's copy has only in-frame clones and leaves some out. The top ten clones hold about 4.1% of a sample with tens of thousands of clones, approximately 90% of them seen once. Germline assignment: CDR1 SGDLS and CDR2 YYNGEE. The CDR3 adds up to 8 amino acids, both ends counted. Worth noting for this clone: Since no conserved phenylalanine or tryptophan closes the CDR3, a read error is the likely cause. The DNA is omitted, as the CDR3 cannot be located on it reliably, and the CDR3 follows TCRdb's listing. The same CDR3 arises from other DNA sequences in this sample as well.

The V call is TRBV9, the J call TRBJ2-7; the table names TRBD2, a call not compared with the DNA. This receptor was obtained from a woman younger than 35 in good health and CMV-seropositive. Material: PBMCs. CDR3 residues: CASRGGGL.